This T cell receptor beta chain was obtained from a study of T-cell memory formation after mild COVID-19. This clonotype was detected only a few times. The TCR alpha and TCR beta cDNA libraries, bearing sample barcodes and UMIs, were generated by 5'RACE using constant-segment primers. TCRdb itself ran the 5' RACE reads through MiXCR, one entry per CDR3 protein. The table lists roughly 500,000 distinct CDR3 sequences, around 20% of them singletons. This CDR3 comprises 14 residues. V trimming: 3 bases; J trimming: 6 bases; junction bases outside the gene matches: 4. Germline CDR1 reads SGHRS; CDR2 reads YFSETQ.

V gene TRBV5-1 combines with J gene TRBJ2-1; TRBD1 aligns across 9 bases. The origin of this receptor is an adult woman who had mild COVID-19 (a few samples of this study predate the infection). Cell type and time point are not known. The sequencing input was PBMCs or a T cell subset sorted from them (not recorded which). The DNA for the CDR3 is TGCGCCAGCAGCTCCTTGACAGGGGGCAATGAGCAGTTCTTC. It specifies CASSSLTGGNEQFF.